This TCR beta chain was profiled in a study of blood T cell repertoires in COVID-19. Whole-study context: Material from acute and convalescent COVID-19 was sourced from the United States, Italy and Spain. PBMCs, B-cell-depleted T cells, or T cells were the source of the cDNA or gDNA that made up the material.

Authors' analysis steps: Amplified reference gene primers provided the basis for estimating nucleated cell counts. Method: immunoSEQ multiplex PCR; TCRdb's copy keeps in-frame clones and lacks some. The D gene and trimming were derived from the DNA, and the V and J assignments and clone size from that table. The top ten clones hold around 24% of a sample with about 98,000 clones, about four fifths of them seen once. V shed 3 bases and J shed 3 bases, with 15 bases lying between them. Germline values: CDR1 LNHDA, CDR2 SQIVND (reference sequence). The CDR3 loop spans 15 amino acids. Sample: peripheral blood. This clonotype was obtained from a man between 65 and 85 years old with acute or convalescent COVID-19. This chain joins TRBV19 and TRBJ2-7; D is possibly TRBD1 (5 bases). The CDR3 DNA follows: TGTGCCAGTAGTATGGACACCGCGGCCATCTACGAGCAGTACTTC. Translated, it gives CASSMDTAAIYEQYF.